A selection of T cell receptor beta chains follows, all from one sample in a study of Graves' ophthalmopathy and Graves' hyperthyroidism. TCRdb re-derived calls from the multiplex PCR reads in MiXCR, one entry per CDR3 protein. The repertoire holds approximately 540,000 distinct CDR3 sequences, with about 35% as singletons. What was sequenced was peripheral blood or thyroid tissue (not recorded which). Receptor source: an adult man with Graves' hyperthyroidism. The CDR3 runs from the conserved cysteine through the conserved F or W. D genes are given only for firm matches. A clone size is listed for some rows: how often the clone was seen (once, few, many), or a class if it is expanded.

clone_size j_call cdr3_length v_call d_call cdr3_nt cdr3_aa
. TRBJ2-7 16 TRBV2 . TGTGCCAGCAGGGTAGGGGCCGACCCGGGGGTCTACGAGCAGTACTTC CASRVGADPGVYEQYF
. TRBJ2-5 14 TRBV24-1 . TGTGCCACCAGTGTTCGGGGCAACCAAGAGACCCAGTACTTC CATSVRGNQETQYF
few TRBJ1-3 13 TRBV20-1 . TGCAGTGCTAGTCTAAGCTCTGGAAACACCATATATTTT CSASLSSGNTIYF
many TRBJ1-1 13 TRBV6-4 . TGTGCCGGCAGTGAGACCGGTAGGACTGAAGCTTTCTTT CAGSETGRTEAFF
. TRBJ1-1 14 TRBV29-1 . TGCAGCTTGGGGAACGTCTACAGGGACCCTGAAGCTTTCTTT CSLGNVYRDPEAFF
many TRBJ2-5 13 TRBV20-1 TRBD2 TGCAGTGCTCGAGGGACTAGCCAAGAGACCCAGTACTTC CSARGTSQETQYF
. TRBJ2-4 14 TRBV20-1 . TGCAGTGCTAAAGGCATTATAGCCAAAAACATTCAGTACTTC CSAKGIIAKNIQYF
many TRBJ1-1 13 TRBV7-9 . TGTGCCAGCAGCTTAGCGGGAAGGCCTGAAGCTTTCTTT CASSLAGRPEAFF
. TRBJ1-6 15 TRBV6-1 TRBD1 TGTGCCAGCAGCGCTGCGGGACAGGGGAATTCACCCCTCCACTTT CASSAAGQGNSPLHF
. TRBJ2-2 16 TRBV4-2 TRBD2 TGTGCCAGCGGGGGACTAGCGGGAGTTCCCACCGGGGGGCCGTTTTTT CASGGLAGVPTGGPFF
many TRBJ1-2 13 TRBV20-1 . TGCAGTGCTAGCAGCCCGGTCGGCTTCGGCTACACCTTC CSASSPVGFGYTF
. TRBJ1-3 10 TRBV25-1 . TGTGCCTGGTCTGGAAACACCATATATTTT CAWSGNTIYF
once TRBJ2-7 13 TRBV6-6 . TGTGCCAGCAGTTCCGGCCCGAGGATGGAGCAGTACTTC CASSSGPRMEQYF
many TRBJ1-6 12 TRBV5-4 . TGTGCCAGCCAGGGGAAGGGTTCACCCCTCCACTTT CASQGKGSPLHF
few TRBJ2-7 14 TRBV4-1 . TGCGCCAGCAGCCAAGTACAAGGTGAAGTCGAGCAGTACTTC CASSQVQGEVEQYF
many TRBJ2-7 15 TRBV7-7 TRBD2 TGTGCTAGCAGCTTAGGAAGCGGGAGCGTCGACGAGCAGTACTTC CASSLGSGSVDEQYF
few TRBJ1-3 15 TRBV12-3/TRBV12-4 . TGTGCCAGCAGACCGGACACTTCCTCTGGAAACACCATATATTTT CASRPDTSSGNTIYF
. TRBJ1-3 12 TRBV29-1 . TGCAGCGTTGAACGGGTTGTGAACACCATATATTTT CSVERVVNTIYF
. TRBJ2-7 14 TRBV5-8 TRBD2 TGTGCCAGCAGCTTTGGCGGGGGGGTCTACGAGCAGTACTTC CASSFGGGVYEQYF
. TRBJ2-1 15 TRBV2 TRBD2 TGTGCCAGCAGTCCGACTAGCGGGGGGTCCAATGAGCAGTTCTTC CASSPTSGGSNEQFF
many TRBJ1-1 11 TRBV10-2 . TGCGCCAGCAGTGAGTCGACCGAAGCTTTCTTT CASSESTEAFF
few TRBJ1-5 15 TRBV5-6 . TGTGCCAGCAGCAAGAATGGGCAGGGATATCAGCCCCAGCATTTT CASSKNGQGYQPQHF
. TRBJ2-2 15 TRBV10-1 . TGCGCCAGCAGTGACCCTGCTGGGGGTACGGGGGAGCTGTTTTTT CASSDPAGGTGELFF
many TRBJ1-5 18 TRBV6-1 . TGTGCCAGCAGTGTTAGCCCCTTACAGCGGAATAGCAATCAGCCCCAGCATTTT CASSVSPLQRNSNQPQHF
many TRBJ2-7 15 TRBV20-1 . TGCAGTGCTGGACGCCCCCCACAGGGAACCTACGAGCAGTACTTC CSAGRPPQGTYEQYF
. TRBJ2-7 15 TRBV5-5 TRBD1 TGTGCCAGCAGCTTGGTTCCGGGACAGGGTGACGAGCAGTACTTC CASSLVPGQGDEQYF
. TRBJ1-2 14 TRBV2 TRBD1 TGTGCCAGCAGCGGGACAGTGCAGGATCGGGGCTACACCTTC CASSGTVQDRGYTF
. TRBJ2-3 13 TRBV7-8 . TGTGCCAGCAGCCTAGCCACGCTCGATACGCAGTATTTT CASSLATLDTQYF
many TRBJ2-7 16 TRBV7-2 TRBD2 TGTGCCAGCAGCCCCACCCGACTAGCGGGACCCTACGAGCAGTACTTC CASSPTRLAGPYEQYF
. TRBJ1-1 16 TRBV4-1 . TGCGCCAGCAGCCATGTTCGGGGGGAAACGAACACTGAAGCTTTCTTT CASSHVRGETNTEAFF
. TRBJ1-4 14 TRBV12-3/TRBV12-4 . TGTGCCAGCACCAAGGACGGGGGTCGTGAAAAACTGTTTTTT CASTKDGGREKLFF